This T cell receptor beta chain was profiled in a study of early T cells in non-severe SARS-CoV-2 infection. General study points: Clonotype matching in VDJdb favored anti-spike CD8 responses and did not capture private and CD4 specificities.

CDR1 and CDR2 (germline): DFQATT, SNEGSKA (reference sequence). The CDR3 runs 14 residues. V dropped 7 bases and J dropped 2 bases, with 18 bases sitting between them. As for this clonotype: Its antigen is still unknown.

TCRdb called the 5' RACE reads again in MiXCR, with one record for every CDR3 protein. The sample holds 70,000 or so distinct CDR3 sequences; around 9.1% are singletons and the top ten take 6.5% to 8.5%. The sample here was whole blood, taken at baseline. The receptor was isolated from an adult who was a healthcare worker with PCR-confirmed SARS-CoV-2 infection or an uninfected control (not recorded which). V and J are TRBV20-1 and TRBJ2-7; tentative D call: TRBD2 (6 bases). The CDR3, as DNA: TGCAGTGTGGCTCAGGCGGGGCTGGCCTACGAGCAGTACTTC. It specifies CSVAQAGLAYEQYF.